This entry is about one T cell receptor beta chain. The antigen remains unidentified. This specimen belongs to a study of OX40 agonist ivuxolimab in advanced cancers. For the study at large: With ivuxolimab, an agonistic anti-OX40 (CD134) antibody, patients were treated. Dosing consisted of intravenous ivuxolimab at 0.01 to 10 mg/kg every 2 weeks. Study-level points and caveats: At 0.1 to 3.0 mg/kg and by week 6, clonal expansion occurred in CD4+ and CD8+ blood T cells.

Only in-frame clones appear in the TCRdb table, and some are missing; sequencing was by immunoSEQ multiplex PCR. The sample has about 93,000 clones, 94% seen once. Samples of blood were obtained at baseline, on cycle 4 day 1, and on cycle 7 day 1. V was clipped by 5 bases and J by 8 bases, with 13 bases between them. The CDR3 extends over 13 amino acids. Germline V gene sequence: CDR1 MRHNA, CDR2 SNTAGT. The material sequenced was CD4+ or CD8+ T cells sorted from blood, taken in a trial of the OX40 agonist ivuxolimab. The clonotype comes from an adult with an advanced solid tumor such as melanoma, head and neck, liver or kidney cancer. V usage is TRBV6-4 and J usage is TRBJ2-1; D call uncertain. CDR3 in DNA: TGTGCCAGCAGTAGCGAGCCTCGGGATGAGCAGTTCTTC. It specifies CASSSEPRDEQFF.